This TCR beta chain was identified during a study of TIL therapy for anti-PD-1-resistant metastatic lung cancer. Study-wide background: Tumors were harvested before any PD-1/PD-L1 blockade.

Sequencing used immunoSEQ v3. Clones were read by immunoSEQ multiplex PCR, and TCRdb kept only the in-frame ones, dropping some. The sample records 30,000 or so clones, about 79% being singletons. Germline V gene data show CDR1 as SQVTM and CDR2 as ANQGSEA. V lost 7 bases to trimming and J lost 6 bases, with 9 bases between them. CDR3 length equals 10 residues. Time point of the sample: pre-treatment sample, taken before nivolumab and TIL therapy. Patients were adults with stage 4 NSCLC. This receptor was identified in a woman aged 25 to 80 with non-small cell lung cancer. The sample in question was blood, obtained at baseline. This chain joins TRBV29-1 and TRBJ1-1, with unresolved D. This CDR3 reads CSARGAEAFF. As DNA, the CDR3 is TGCAGCGCCCGCGGGGCTGAAGCTTTCTTT.